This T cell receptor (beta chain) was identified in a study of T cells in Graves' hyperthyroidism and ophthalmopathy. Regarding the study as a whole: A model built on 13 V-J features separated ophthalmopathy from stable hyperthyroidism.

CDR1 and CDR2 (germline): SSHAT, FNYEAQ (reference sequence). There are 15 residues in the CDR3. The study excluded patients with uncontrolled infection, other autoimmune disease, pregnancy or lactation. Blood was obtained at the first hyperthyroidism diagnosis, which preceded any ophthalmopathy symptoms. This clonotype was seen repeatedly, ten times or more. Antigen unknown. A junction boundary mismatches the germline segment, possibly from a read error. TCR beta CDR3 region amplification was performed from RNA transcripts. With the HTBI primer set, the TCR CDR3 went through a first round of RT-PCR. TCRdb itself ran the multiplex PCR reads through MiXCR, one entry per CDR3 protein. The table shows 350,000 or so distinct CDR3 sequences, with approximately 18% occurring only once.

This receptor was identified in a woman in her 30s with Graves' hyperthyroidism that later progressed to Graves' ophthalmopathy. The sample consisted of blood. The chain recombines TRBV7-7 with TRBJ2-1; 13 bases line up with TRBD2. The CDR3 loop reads CASSSLAGGPAEQFF. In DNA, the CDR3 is TGTGCTAGCAGCTCACTAGCGGGAGGGCCTGCTGAGCAGTTCTTC.